These T cell receptor beta chains were read from a single sample in a study of T cells in Graves' hyperthyroidism and ophthalmopathy. TCRdb re-called the multiplex PCR reads with MiXCR, one entry per CDR3 protein. The sample holds about 760,000 distinct CDR3 sequences, 35% seen once. The sequencing sample was made of blood. The receptors here all came from a woman in her 40s with Graves' hyperthyroidism. The CDR3 runs from the conserved cysteine through the conserved F or W. A D gene is named only where the DNA matches it firmly. Clone size is shown for a subset of rows, as once, few, many or a class of expanded clone.

v_gene	abundance	j_gene	d_gene	CDR3nt	CDR3aa
TRBV10-2	many	TRBJ1-1	-	TGCGCCAGCAGTGAGAGGGGAACTGAAGCTTTCTTT	CASSERGTEAFF
TRBV7-9	few	TRBJ1-5	-	TGTGCCAGCAGCTTGTTCTCAGGCGACGGGCAGCCCCAGCATTTT	CASSLFSGDGQPQHF
TRBV10-3	many	TRBJ1-2	-	TGTGCGGGAAGTATGGGTCCAGACTATGGCTACACCTTC	CAGSMGPDYGYTF
TRBV5-6	few	TRBJ1-2	-	TGTGCCAGCAGCCGCCGGGGGCTAAACTATGGCTACACCTTC	CASSRRGLNYGYTF
TRBV7-2	many	TRBJ1-5	-	TGTGCCAGCAGCTTCGCCGGACAGCCCCAGCATTTT	CASSFAGQPQHF
TRBV10-1	few	TRBJ2-3	TRBD2	TGCGCCAGCAGTGAGCAGGGAGGGAGCACAGATACGCAGTATTTT	CASSEQGGSTDTQYF
TRBV6-4	-	TRBJ1-1	TRBD1	TGTGCCAGCACGACTCAGGGGGAACTCGACATCATGAACACTGAAGCTTTCTTT	CASTTQGELDIMNTEAFF
TRBV10-3	once	TRBJ2-7	TRBD1	TGTGCCAGCAGTGACCCAAAACATTGGGACAGGAATTACGAGCAGTACTTC	CASSDPKHWDRNYEQYF
TRBV24-1	-	TRBJ1-2	-	TGTGCCACCAGTGATGGGGACGTGGCGACTTGGGGCTACACCTTC	CATSDGDVATWGYTF
TRBV11-1	-	TRBJ1-2	-	TGTGCCAGCAGCCCGGGGGGGAATCTCTATGGCTACACCTTC	CASSPGGNLYGYTF
TRBV2	-	TRBJ2-5	-	TGTGCCACCAGAAACAGGGGGGGGAAAGAGACCCAGTACTTC	CATRNRGGKETQYF
TRBV5-6	-	TRBJ2-2	TRBD1	TGTGCCAGCAGCTTGTTGACAGGGGCAGGCACCGGGGAGCTGTTTTTT	CASSLLTGAGTGELFF